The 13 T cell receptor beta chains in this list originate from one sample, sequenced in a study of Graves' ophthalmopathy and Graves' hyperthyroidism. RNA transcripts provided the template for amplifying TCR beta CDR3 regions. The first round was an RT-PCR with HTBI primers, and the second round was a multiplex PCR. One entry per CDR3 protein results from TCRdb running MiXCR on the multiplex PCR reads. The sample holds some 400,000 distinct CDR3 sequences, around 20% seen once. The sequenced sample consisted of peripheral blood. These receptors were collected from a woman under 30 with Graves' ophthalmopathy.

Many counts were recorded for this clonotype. CDR3 amino acids: CASSRPGPNQPQHF. CDR3 DNA: TGTGCCAGCAGTAGACCGGGACCCAATCAGCCCCAGCATTTT. This rearrangement joins TRBV6-1 to TRBJ1-5, with a possible D match to TRBD1 (5 bases). Germline V gene sequence: CDR1 MNHNS, CDR2 SASEGT. The CDR3 is 14 residues long. Trimming pared 5 bases from V and 3 bases from J, leaving 11 bases between.

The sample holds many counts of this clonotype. CDR3 in amino acids: CAWRQLSGNTIYF. CDR3 nucleotide sequence: TGTGCCTGGAGACAACTCTCTGGAAACACCATATATTTT. The chain is built from TRBV30 and TRBJ1-3, with D unresolved. V shed 3 bases and J shed 0 bases, with 6 bases lying between them. CDR1 GTSNPN and CDR2 SVGIG come from the germline V gene (reference sequence). This CDR3 has 13 residues.

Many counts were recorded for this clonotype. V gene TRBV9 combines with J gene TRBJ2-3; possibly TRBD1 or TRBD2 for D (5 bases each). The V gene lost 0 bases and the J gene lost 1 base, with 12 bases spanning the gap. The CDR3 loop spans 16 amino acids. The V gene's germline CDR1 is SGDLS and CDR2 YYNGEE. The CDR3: CASSVVALGRTDTQYF. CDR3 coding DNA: TGTGCCAGCAGCGTAGTCGCCTTGGGACGCACAGATACGCAGTATTTT.

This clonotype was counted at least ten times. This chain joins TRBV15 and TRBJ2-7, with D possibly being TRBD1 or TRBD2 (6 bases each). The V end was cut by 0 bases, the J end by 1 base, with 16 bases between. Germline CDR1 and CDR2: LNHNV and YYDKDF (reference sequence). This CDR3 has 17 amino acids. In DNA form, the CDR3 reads TGTGCCACCAGCAGAGATCTCGGCCGGGGGACATCCTACGAGCAGTACTTC. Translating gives CATSRDLGRGTSYEQYF.

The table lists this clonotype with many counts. This CDR3 is CASMSGASNQPQHF. The DNA of the CDR3 is TGTGCCAGCATGTCCGGTGCGAGCAATCAGCCCCAGCATTTT. The chain is built from TRBV28 and TRBJ1-5; the D is unclear. Germline V gene lookup returns CDR1 MDHEN and CDR2 SYDVKM. V shed 7 bases and J shed 1 base, with 11 bases lying between them. The CDR3 loop spans 14 amino acids. Full variable domain (outside the CDR3, taken from reference TRBV28 and TRBJ1-5): DVKVTQSSRYLVKRTGEKVFLECVQDMDHENMFWYRQDPGLGLRLIYFSYDVKMKEKGDIPEGYSVSREKKERFSLILESASTNQTSMYLCASMSGASNQPQHFGDGTRLSIL.

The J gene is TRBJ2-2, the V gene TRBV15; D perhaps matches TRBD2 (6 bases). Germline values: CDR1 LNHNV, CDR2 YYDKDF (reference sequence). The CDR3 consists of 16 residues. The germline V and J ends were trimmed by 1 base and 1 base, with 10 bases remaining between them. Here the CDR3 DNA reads TGTGCCACCAGCAGAGGGGCGGGAATGAACACCGGGGAGCTGTTTTTT. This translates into CATSRGAGMNTGELFF.

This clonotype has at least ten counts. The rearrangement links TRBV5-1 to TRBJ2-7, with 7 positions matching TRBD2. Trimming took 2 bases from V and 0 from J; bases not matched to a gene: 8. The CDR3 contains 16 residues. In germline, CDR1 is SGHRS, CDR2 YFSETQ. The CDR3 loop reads CASSFLSSGRSYEQYF. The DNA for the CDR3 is TGCGCCAGCAGCTTTTTATCTAGCGGCCGCTCCTACGAGCAGTACTTC.

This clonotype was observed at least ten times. Here the CDR3 DNA reads TGCGCCAGCAGCTTGCTACCGGGACAGGGAGGGGATCAGCCCCAGCATTTT. This gives the protein CASSLLPGQGGDQPQHF. This chain uses TRBV5-1 with TRBJ1-5, with TRBD1 matching 9 bases. Germline V gene lookup returns CDR1 SGHRS and CDR2 YFSETQ. CDR3 length: 17 amino acids. V dropped 1 base and J dropped 5; count of bases not matched to a gene: 10.

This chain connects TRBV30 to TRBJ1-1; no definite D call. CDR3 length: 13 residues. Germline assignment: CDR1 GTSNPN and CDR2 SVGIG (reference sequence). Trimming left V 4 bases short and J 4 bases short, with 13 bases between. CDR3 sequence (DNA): TGTGCCTGGATTCAAGTATCGGGCACTGAAGCTTTCTTT. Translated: CAWIQVSGTEAFF.

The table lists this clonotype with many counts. The CDR3 nucleotides read TGTGCCAGCAGTTATTTAGCGGGAGGTACAAGGGGCGAGCAGTACTTC. This translates into CASSYLAGGTRGEQYF. The chain employs TRBV7-3 and TRBJ2-7; TRBD2 aligns across 10 bases. CDR1 is SGHTA, CDR2 FQGTGA, per germline. The junction had 14 bases not matched to a gene; V was cut back by 6 bases and J by 6 bases. This CDR3 is built from 16 residues.

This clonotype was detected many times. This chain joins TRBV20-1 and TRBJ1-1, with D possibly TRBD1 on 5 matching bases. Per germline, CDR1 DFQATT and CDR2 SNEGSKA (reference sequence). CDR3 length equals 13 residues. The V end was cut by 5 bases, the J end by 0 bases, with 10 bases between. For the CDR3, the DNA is TGCAGTGCTCCCCGGGACTTGAACACTGAAGCTTTCTTT. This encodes CSAPRDLNTEAFF.

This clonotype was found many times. The CDR3 DNA reads as TGTGCCAGCAGCTTGGCAGGGGGCCTTAACTATGGCTACACCTTC. This sequence encodes CASSLAGGLNYGYTF. The genes are TRBV5-6 and TRBJ1-2; 8 bases are shared with TRBD1. CDR3 length: 15 amino acids. Trimming at V came to 0 bases and at J to 1 base, leaving 2 bases not matched to a gene. CDR1 SGHDT and CDR2 YYEEEE come from the germline V gene. The entire variable domain, with the rest obtained from reference TRBV5-6 and TRBJ1-2, is as follows: DAGVTQSPTHLIKTRGQQVTLRCSPKSGHDTVSWYQQALGQGPQFIFQYYEEEERQRGNFPDRFSGHQFPNYSSELNVNALLLGDSALYLCASSLAGGLNYGYTFGSGTRLTVV.

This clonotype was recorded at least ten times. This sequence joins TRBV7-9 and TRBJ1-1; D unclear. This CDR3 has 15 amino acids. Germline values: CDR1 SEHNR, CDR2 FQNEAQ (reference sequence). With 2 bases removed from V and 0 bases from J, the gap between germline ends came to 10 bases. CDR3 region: CASSLISPMNTEAFF. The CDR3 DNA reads TGTGCCAGCAGCTTAATATCGCCCATGAACACTGAAGCTTTCTTT. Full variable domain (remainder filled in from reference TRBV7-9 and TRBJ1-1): DTGVSQNPRHKITKRGQNVTFRCDPISEHNRLYWYRQTLGQGPEFLTYFQNEAQLEKSRLLSDRFSAERPKGSFSTLEIQRTEQGDSAMYLCASSLISPMNTEAFFGQGTRLTVV.